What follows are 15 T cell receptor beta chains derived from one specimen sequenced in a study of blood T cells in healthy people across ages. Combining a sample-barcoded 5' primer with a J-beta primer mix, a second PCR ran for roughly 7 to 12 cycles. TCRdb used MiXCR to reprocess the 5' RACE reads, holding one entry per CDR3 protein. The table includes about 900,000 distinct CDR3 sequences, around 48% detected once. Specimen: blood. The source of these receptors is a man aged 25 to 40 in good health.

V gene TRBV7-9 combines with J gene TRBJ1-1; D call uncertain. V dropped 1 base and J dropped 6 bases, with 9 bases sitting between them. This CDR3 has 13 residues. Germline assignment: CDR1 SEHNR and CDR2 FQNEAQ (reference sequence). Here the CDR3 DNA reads TGTGCCAGCAGCTTAGTGGGGAAGGCTGAAGCTTTCTTT. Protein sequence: CASSLVGKAEAFF.

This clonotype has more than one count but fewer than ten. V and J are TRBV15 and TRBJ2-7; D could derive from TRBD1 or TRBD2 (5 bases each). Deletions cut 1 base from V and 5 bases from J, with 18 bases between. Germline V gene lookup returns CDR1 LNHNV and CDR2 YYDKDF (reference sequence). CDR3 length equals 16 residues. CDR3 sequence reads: CATSRGGRGDVDEQYF. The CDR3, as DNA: TGTGCCACCAGCAGAGGCGGTCGGGGCGATGTCGACGAGCAGTACTTC.

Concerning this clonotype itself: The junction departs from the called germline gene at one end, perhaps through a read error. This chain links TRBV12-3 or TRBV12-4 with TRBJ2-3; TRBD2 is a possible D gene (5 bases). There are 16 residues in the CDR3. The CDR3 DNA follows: TGTGCCAGCAGTTTTACGGGAAGAGTGAACACAGATACGCAATATTTT. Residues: CASSFTGRVNTDTQYF.

The CDR3 DNA reads TGTGCCTGGAGTGATCTCGGTGTGGAGACCCAGTACTTC. Its translation: CAWSDLGVETQYF. This sequence joins TRBV30 and TRBJ2-5; D is undetermined. Deletions cut 1 base from V and 5 bases from J, with 11 bases between. There are 13 residues in the CDR3. CDR1 is GTSNPN, CDR2 SVGIG, per germline (reference sequence). Combining the CDR3 with reference TRBV30 and TRBJ2-5 gives the whole variable domain SQTIHQWPATLVQPVGSPLSLECTVEGTSNPNLYWYRQAAGRGLQLLFYSVGIGQISSEVPQNLSASRPQDRQFILSSKKLLLSDSGFYLCAWSDLGVETQYFGPGTRLLVL.

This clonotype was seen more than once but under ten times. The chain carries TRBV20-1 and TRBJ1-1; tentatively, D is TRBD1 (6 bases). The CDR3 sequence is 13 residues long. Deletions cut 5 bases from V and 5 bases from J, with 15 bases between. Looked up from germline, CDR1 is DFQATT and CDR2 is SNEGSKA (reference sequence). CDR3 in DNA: TGCAGTGCTGACGTCCCAGGGGAGACTGAAGCTTTCTTT. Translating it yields CSADVPGETEAFF.

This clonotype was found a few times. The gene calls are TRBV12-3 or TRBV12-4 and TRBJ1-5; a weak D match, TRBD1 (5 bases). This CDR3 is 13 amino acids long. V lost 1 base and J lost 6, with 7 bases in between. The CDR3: CASSLEGIQPQHF. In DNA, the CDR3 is TGTGCCAGCAGTTTAGAGGGGATTCAGCCCCAGCATTTT.

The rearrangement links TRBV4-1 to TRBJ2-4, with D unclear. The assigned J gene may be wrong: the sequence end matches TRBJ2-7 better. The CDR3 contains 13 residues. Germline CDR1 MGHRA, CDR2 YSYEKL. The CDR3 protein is CASSRTPNYEQYF. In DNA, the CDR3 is TGCGCCAGCAGCCGGACGCCAAACTACGAGCAGTACTTC.

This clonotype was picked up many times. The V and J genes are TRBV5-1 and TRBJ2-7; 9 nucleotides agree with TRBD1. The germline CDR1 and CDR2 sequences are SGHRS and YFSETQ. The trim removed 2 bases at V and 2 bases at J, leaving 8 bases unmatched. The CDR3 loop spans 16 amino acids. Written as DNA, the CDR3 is TGCGCCAGCAGCTTAGCCTCCGGGACAGGGACCTACGAGCAGTACTTC. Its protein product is CASSLASGTGTYEQYF.

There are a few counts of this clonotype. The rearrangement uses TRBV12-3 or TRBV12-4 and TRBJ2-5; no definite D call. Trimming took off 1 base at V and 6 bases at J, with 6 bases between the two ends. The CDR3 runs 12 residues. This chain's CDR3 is CASSLGTQTQYF. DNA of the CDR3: TGTGCCAGCAGTTTAGGGACGCAGACCCAGTACTTC.

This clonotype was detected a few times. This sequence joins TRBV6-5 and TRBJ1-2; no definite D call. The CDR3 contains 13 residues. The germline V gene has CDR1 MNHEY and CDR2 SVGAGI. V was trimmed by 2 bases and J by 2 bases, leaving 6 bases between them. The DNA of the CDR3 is TGTGCCAGCAGTTACGGGGAAAACTATGGCTACACCTTC. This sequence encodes CASSYGENYGYTF.

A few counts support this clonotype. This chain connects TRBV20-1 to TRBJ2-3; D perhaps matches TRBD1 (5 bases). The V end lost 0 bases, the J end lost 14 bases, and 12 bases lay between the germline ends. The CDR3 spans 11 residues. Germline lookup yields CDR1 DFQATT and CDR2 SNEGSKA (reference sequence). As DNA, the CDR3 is TGCAGTGCTAGAGATTCAGGGCTCAGGTATTTT. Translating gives CSARDSGLRYF.

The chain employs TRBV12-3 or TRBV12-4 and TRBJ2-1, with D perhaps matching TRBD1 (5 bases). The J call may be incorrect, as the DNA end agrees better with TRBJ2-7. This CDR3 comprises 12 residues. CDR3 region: CASSEQGTEQYF. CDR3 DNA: TGTGCCAGCAGTGAGCAGGGAACCGAGCAGTACTTC.

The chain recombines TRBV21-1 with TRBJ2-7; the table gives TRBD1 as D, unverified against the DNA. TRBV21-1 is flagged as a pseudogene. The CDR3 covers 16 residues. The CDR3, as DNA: TGTGCCAGCAGCAAAGCGGGACAGGGTTACTCCTACGAGCAGTACTTC. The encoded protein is CASSKAGQGYSYEQYF.

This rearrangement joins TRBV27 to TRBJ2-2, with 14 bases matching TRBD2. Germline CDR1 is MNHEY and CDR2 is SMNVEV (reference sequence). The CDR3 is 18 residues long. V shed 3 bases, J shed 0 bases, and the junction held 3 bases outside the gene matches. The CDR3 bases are TGTGCCAGCAGTTTCGGACTAGCGGGGGGTCCGAACACCGGGGAGCTGTTTTTT. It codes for CASSFGLAGGPNTGELFF.

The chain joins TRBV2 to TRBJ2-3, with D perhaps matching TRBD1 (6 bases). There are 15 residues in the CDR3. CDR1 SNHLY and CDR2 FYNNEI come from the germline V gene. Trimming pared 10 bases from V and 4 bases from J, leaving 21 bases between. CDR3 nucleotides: TGTGCCACCGCCGAAGAATGGGGGCCGTCAGATACGCAGTATTTT. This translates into CATAEEWGPSDTQYF. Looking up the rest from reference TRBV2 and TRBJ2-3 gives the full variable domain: EPEVTQTPSHQVTQMGQEVILRCVPISNHLYFYWYRQILGQKVEFLVSFYNNEISEKSEIFDDQFSVERPDGSNFTLKIRSTKLEDSAMYFCATAEEWGPSDTQYFGPGTRLTVL.